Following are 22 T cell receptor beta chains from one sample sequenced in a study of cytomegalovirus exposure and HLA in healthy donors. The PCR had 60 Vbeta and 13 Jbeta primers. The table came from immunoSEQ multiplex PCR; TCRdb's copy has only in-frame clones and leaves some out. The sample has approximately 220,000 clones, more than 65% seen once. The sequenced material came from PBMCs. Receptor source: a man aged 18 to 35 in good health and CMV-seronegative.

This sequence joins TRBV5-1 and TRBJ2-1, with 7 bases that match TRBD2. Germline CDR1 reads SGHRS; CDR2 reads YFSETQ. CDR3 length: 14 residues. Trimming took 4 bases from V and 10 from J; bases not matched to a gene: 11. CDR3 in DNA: TGCGCCAGCAGCCCTACGACTAGCCCAGACGAGCAGTTCTTC. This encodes CASSPTTSPDEQFF.

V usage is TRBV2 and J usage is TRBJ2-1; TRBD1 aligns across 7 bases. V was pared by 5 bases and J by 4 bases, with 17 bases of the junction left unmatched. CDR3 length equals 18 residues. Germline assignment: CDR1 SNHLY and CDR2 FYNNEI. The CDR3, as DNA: TGTGCCAGCAGTAAACCGTATCGACAGGGAACCTTATACAATGAGCAGTTCTTC. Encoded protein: CASSKPYRQGTLYNEQFF.

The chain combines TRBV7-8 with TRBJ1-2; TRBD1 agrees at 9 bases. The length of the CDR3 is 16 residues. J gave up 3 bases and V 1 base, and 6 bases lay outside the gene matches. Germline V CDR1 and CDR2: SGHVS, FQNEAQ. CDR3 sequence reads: CASSLVPGQGDYGYTF. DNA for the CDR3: TGTGCCAGCAGCTTAGTGCCGGGACAGGGTGACTATGGCTACACCTTC.

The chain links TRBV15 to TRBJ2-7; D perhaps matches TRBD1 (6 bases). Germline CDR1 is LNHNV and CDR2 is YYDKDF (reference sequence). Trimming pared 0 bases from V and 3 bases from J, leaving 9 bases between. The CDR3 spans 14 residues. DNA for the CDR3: TGTGCCACCAGCAGAGATCTAGGGGGCTACGAGCAGTACTTC. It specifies CATSRDLGGYEQYF.

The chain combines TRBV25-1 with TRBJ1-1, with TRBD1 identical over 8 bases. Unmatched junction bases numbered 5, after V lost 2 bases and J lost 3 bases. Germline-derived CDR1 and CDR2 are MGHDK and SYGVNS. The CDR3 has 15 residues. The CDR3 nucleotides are TGTGCCAGCAGTGAACTGGCCAGGGGGCACACTGAAGCTTTCTTT. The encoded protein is CASSELARGHTEAFF.

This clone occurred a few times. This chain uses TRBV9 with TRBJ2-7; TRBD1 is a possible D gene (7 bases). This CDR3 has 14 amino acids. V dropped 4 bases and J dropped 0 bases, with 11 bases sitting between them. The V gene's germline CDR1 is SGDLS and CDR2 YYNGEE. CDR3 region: CASSPRDSSYEQYF. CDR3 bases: TGTGCCAGCAGCCCGCGGGACAGCTCCTACGAGCAGTACTTC.

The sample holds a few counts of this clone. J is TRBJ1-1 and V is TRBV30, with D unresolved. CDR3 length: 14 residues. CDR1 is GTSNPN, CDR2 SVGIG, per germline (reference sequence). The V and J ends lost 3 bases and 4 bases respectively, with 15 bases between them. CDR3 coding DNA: TGTGCCTGGAGCCCTATGGGGAGTTCCACTGAAGCTTTCTTT. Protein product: CAWSPMGSSTEAFF.

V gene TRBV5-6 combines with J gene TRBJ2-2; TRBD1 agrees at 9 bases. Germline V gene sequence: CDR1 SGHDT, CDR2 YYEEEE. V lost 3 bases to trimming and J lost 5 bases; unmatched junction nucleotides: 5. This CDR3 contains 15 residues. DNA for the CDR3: TGTGCCAGCAGCTCGGGACAGGGAAAAACCGGGGAGCTGTTTTTT. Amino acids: CASSSGQGKTGELFF.

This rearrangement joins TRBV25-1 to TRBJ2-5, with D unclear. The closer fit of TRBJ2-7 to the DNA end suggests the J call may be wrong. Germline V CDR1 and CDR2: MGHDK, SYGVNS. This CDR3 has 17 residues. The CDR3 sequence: CASGYLGTGPSSYEQYF. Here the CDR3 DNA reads TGTGCCAGCGGATACCTAGGTACCGGCCCGAGCTCCTACGAGCAGTACTTC.

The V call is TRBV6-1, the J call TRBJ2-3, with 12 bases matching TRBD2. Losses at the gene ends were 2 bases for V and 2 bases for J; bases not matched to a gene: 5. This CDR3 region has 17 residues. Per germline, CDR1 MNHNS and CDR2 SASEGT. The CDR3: CASSEYRTSGNTDTQYF. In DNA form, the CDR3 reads TGTGCCAGCAGTGAATACCGGACTAGCGGGAACACAGATACGCAGTATTTT.

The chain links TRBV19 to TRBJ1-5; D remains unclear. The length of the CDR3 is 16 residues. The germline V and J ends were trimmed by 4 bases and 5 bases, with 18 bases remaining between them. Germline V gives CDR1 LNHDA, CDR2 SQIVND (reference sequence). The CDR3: CASSTSHRGLDQPQHF. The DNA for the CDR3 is TGTGCCAGTAGTACATCCCATCGAGGGTTGGATCAGCCCCAGCATTTT.

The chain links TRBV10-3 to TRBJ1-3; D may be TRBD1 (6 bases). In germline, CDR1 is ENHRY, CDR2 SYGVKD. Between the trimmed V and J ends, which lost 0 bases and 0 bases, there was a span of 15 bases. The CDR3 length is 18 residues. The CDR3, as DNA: TGTGCCATCAGTGAGTCGAGGTCAGGGGCCCGCTCTGGAAACACCATATATTTT. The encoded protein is CAISESRSGARSGNTIYF.

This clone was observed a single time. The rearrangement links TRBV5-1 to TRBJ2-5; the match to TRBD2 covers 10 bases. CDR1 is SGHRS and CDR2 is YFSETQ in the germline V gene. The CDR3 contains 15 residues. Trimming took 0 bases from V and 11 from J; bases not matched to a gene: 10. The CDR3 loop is CASSLVASGSREQYF. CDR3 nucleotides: TGCGCCAGCAGCTTGGTAGCTAGCGGGAGCAGGGAGCAGTACTTC.

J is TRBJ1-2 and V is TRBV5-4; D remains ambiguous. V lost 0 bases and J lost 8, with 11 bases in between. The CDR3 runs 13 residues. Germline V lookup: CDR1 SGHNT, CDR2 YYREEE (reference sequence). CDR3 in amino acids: CASSLDGSSGYTF. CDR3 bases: TGTGCCAGCAGCTTGGACGGGTCAAGCGGCTACACCTTC.

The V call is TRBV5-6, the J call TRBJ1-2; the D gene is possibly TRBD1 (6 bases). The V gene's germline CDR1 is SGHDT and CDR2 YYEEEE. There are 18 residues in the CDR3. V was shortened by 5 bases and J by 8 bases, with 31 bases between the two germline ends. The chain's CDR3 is CASRPDGITGPSLFGYTF. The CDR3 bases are TGTGCCAGCAGACCCGACGGGATTACAGGGCCCTCTCTTTTCGGCTACACCTTC.

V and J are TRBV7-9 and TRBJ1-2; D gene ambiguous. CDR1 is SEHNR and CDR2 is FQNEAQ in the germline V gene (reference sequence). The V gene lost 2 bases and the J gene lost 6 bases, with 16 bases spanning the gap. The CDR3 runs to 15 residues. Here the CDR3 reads CASSLNSGSSNGYTF. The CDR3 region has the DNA TGTGCCAGCAGCTTAAATTCCGGGTCTTCGAATGGCTACACCTTC.

CDR3 bases: TGTGCCAGTAGTTTTTCAGGGTTCGTCGGCTACACCTTC. Translation: CASSFSGFVGYTF. This chain joins TRBV19 and TRBJ1-2; tentative D call: TRBD1 (5 bases). The CDR3 loop spans 13 amino acids. Trimming left V 5 bases short and J 8 bases short, with 15 bases between. CDR1 is LNHDA, CDR2 SQIVND, per germline (reference sequence).

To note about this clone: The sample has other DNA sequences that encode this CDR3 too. CDR3 loop: CASSPTGYEQYF. The CDR3 DNA reads as TGTGCCAGCAGCCCGACAGGCTACGAGCAGTACTTC. The chain joins TRBV7-9 to TRBJ2-7, with D possibly being TRBD1 (6 bases). The length of the CDR3 is 12 residues. V dropped 5 bases and J dropped 3 bases, with 8 bases sitting between them. In germline, CDR1 is SEHNR, CDR2 FQNEAQ (reference sequence).

CDR3 protein: CASSPRSGQPQHF. As DNA, the CDR3 is TGTGCCAGCTCACCAAGGTCAGGTCAGCCCCAGCATTTT. The chain combines TRBV18 with TRBJ1-5; unclear D gene. The germline V gene has CDR1 KGHSH and CDR2 LQKENI. The CDR3 contains 13 residues. The germline V and J ends were trimmed by 2 bases and 6 bases, with 8 bases remaining between them.

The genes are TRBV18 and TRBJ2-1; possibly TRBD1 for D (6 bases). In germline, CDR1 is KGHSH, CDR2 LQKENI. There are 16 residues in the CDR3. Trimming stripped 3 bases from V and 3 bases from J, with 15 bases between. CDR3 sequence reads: CASSPDWTAGYNEQFF. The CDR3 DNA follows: TGTGCCAGCTCACCCGATTGGACAGCCGGCTACAATGAGCAGTTCTTC. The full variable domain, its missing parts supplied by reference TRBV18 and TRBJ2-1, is NAGVMQNPRHLVRRRGQEARLRCSPMKGHSHVYWYRQLPEEGLKFMVYLQKENIIDESGMPKERFSAEFPKEGPSILRIQQVVRGDSAAYFCASSPDWTAGYNEQFFGPGTRLTVL.

The CDR3, as DNA: TGTGCCTATAGCGGGGGGAGATACGAGCAGTACTTC. Residues: CAYSGGRYEQYF. The chain has TRBV30 and TRBJ2-7; TRBD2 matches 10 bases. The CDR3 length is 12 residues. Germline V lookup: CDR1 GTSNPN, CDR2 SVGIG (reference sequence). The junction had 4 bases not matched to a gene; V was cut back by 7 bases and J by 4 bases.

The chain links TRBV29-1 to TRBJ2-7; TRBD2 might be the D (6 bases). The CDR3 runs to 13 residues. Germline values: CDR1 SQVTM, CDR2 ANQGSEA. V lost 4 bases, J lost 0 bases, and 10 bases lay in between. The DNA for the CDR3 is TGCAGCGTTGCATCCGGGAGCTCCTACGAGCAGTACTTC. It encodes CSVASGSSYEQYF.